This TCR beta chain was captured by sequencing in a study of blood T cell repertoires in COVID-19. The wider study: Collection of acute and convalescent COVID-19 samples took place in the United States, Italy and Spain. The cDNA or gDNA used as material had been derived from T cells, B-cell-depleted T cells, or PBMCs.

There are 15 residues in the CDR3. V was trimmed by 2 bases and J by 0 bases, leaving 11 bases between them. From germline, CDR1 is SGHDT and CDR2 YYEEEE. Patients from Seattle were sampled longitudinally, starting during active infection. The table came from immunoSEQ multiplex PCR; TCRdb's copy has only in-frame clones and leaves some out. Of a few hundred thousand clones listed, around 82% are singletons. The specimen was peripheral blood. This TCR derives from a human donor with COVID-19, enrolled during active disease. The donor label of this sample is uncertain. V usage is TRBV5-6 and J usage is TRBJ1-2; D may be TRBD1 (5 bases). CDR3 nucleotides: TGTGCCAGCAGCTTACGGCGGGGACCTAACTATGGCTACACCTTC. Translating gives CASSLRRGPNYGYTF.